A single TCR beta chain is shown here with its context. This table comes from immunoSEQ multiplex PCR, and its TCRdb copy is limited to in-frame clones, with some not included. The sample holds about 240,000 clones, 85% to 90% seen once. Enrolled through a virtual design, the participants were between roughly 18 and 95 years of age and came from fewer than 30 US areas. The data derive from a study of blood T cell repertoires in COVID-19. Study details: COVID-19 samples collected from the United States, Italy and Spain covered acute and convalescent phases. T cells, B-cell-depleted T cells, or PBMCs provided the cDNA or gDNA that served as material.

CDR1 is SQVTM, CDR2 ANQGSEA, per germline. The CDR3 sequence is 16 residues long. V lost 6 bases, J lost 1 base, and 7 bases stayed unmatched. Sequencing was performed on PBMCs or T cells enriched from blood (not recorded which). V and J are TRBV29-1 and TRBJ2-2, with 11 bases lining up with TRBD1. This clonotype was sampled from a man aged 35 to 55 who had recovered from COVID-19. The CDR3 DNA follows: TGCAGCGTCCGACGGGGGACAGGGGGGAACACCGGGGAGCTGTTTTTT. It specifies CSVRRGTGGNTGELFF.